Ten or more counts support the clone carrying this T cell receptor (beta chain). Its antigen is undetermined. Individuals selected for sequencing had exhibited CD8+CD57+ cell expansion on flow cytometry. Every patient was diagnosed with severe acquired aplastic anemia. Patients were untreated when blood was sampled. Genomic DNA provided the template from which TCR beta VDJ and CDR3 profiles were obtained. TCRdb analysed the reads with MiXCR anew, one entry per CDR3 protein. The table includes 150,000 to 200,000 distinct CDR3 sequences, 48% detected once. This entry belongs to a study of CD8+CD57+ T cells in acquired aplastic anemia. Across the study: Each DNA sample taken from sorted CD4+ and CD8+ cells came to 3 to 3.5 ug on average.

The study's findings and limits: No significant difference in CD8+ Simpson's diversity was found between patients and controls.

The sequenced material came from sorted CD4+, CD8+, or CD8+CD57+ T cells (not recorded which) from PBMCs. The source is a human donor with aplastic anemia.

This CDR3 reads CSGVEGRYEQYF. The CDR3 nucleotides are TGCAGTGGGGTAGAGGGGCGTTACGAGCAGTACTTC. The chain has TRBV20-1 and TRBJ2-7; D could derive from TRBD1 or TRBD2 (5 bases each). This CDR3 is 12 amino acids long. Trimming left V 7 bases short and J 4 bases short, with 14 bases between. Germline V gene lookup returns CDR1 DFQATT and CDR2 SNEGSKA (reference sequence).